These 10 T cell receptor beta chains share one sample of origin, sequenced in a study of OX40 agonist ivuxolimab in advanced cancers. Only in-frame clones appear in the TCRdb table, and some are missing; sequencing was by immunoSEQ multiplex PCR. The sample carries around 60,000 clones, more than 70% recorded once. The source material was CD4+ or CD8+ T cells sorted from blood, sampled in a trial of the OX40 agonist ivuxolimab. The receptors were sampled from an adult with an advanced solid tumor such as melanoma, head and neck, liver or kidney cancer.

The V and J genes are TRBV7-9 and TRBJ1-2; the D gene is possibly TRBD1 (5 bases). The V gene's germline CDR1 is SEHNR and CDR2 FQNEAQ (reference sequence). This CDR3 is 13 amino acids long. The V gene lost 3 bases and the J gene lost 4 bases, with 9 bases spanning the gap. CDR3 amino acids: CASSLRGGYGYTF. CDR3 nucleotide sequence: TGTGCCAGCAGCTTGCGGGGGGGCTATGGCTACACCTTC.

This chain connects TRBV6-5 to TRBJ1-3, with D maybe TRBD1 (6 bases). Germline loops: CDR1 MNHEY, CDR2 SVGAGI. The CDR3 runs to 15 residues. Trimming cost V 4 bases and J 4 bases, with 14 bases left between them. CDR3 residues: CASSSEGGSGNTIYF. DNA for the CDR3: TGTGCCAGCAGTTCCGAGGGGGGATCAGGAAACACCATATATTTT.

V gene TRBV7-8 combines with J gene TRBJ1-4, with D unclear. The CDR3 sequence is 15 residues long. In germline, CDR1 is SGHVS, CDR2 FQNEAQ. The V gene lost 3 bases and the J gene lost 0 bases, with 8 bases spanning the gap. CDR3 DNA sequence: TGTGCCAGCAGCTTCCCGGGGTCAACTAATGAAAAACTGTTTTTT. Amino acids: CASSFPGSTNEKLFF.

This sequence joins TRBV11-3 and TRBJ2-5, with D perhaps assigned TRBD1 or TRBD2 (6 bases each). Germline loops: CDR1 SGHNT, CDR2 YENEEA. This CDR3 has 15 amino acids. V lost 1 base and J lost 1, with 10 bases in between. The CDR3 sequence is CASSLGGGLQETQYF. For the CDR3, the DNA is TGTGCCAGCAGCTTAGGTGGGGGGCTCCAAGAGACCCAGTACTTC. Based on the CDR3 plus reference TRBV11-3 and TRBJ2-5, the full variable domain is EAGVVQSPRYKIIEKKQPVAFWCNPISGHNTLYWYLQNLGQGPELLIRYENEEAVDDSQLPKDRFSAERLKGVDSTLKIQPAELGDSAVYLCASSLGGGLQETQYFGPGTRLLVL.

The chain joins TRBV6-5 to TRBJ1-6; the match to TRBD1 covers 7 bases. The CDR3 contains 15 residues. The ends lost 4 bases at V and 2 bases at J; junction bases unmatched: 2. Germline V CDR1 and CDR2: MNHEY, SVGAGI. The CDR3 region has the DNA TGTGCCAGCAGTTGGGGGACAGCCTATAATTCACCCCTCCACTTT. Amino acids: CASSWGTAYNSPLHF.

This clone was seen once. V and J are TRBV27 and TRBJ1-6; no reliable D call. CDR3 size: 14 residues. Germline V CDR1 and CDR2: MNHEY, SMNVEV (reference sequence). V was trimmed by 8 bases and J by 0 bases, leaving 8 bases between them. In nucleotides, the CDR3 is TGTGCCAGCGGGAGGAGCTCCTATAATTCACCCCTCCACTTT. Encoded protein: CASGRSSYNSPLHF.

CDR3 in amino acids: CASSPPASGTQYF. DNA for the CDR3: TGTGCCAGCAGTCCCCCTGCTTCCGGGACCCAGTACTTC. V gene TRBV6-5 combines with J gene TRBJ2-5; no reliable D call. CDR1 is MNHEY and CDR2 is SVGAGI in the germline V gene. The V and J ends lost 5 bases and 7 bases respectively, with 14 bases between them. There are 13 residues in the CDR3.

The CDR3, as DNA: TGTGCCAGCAGCCCCCAGGCAGGGGAAGGCTACGAGCAGTACTTC. Its protein is CASSPQAGEGYEQYF. The chain is built from TRBV7-6 and TRBJ2-7, with D perhaps matching TRBD1 (6 bases). The CDR3 covers 15 residues. The ends were cut back, 5 bases at V and 3 bases at J, with 17 bases in the middle. From germline, CDR1 is SGHVS and CDR2 FNYEAQ.

The CDR3 region has the DNA TGTGCCAGCAGTGCCCGACAGGGAACCGGCGATGGCTACACCTTC. Protein: CASSARQGTGDGYTF. This chain joins TRBV27 and TRBJ1-2; 7 bases match TRBD1. V lost 5 bases and J lost 6; bases outside the gene matches: 12. Germline V CDR1 and CDR2: MNHEY, SMNVEV (reference sequence). The length of the CDR3 is 15 residues.

This clone was seen only a few times. The rearrangement links TRBV10-3 to TRBJ1-2; D gene unclear. The germline gives CDR1 ENHRY, CDR2 SYGVKD. The ends were cut back, 3 bases at V and 2 bases at J, with 7 bases in the middle. The CDR3 is made up of 13 amino acids. The CDR3 sequence is CAISELQNYGYTF. The DNA of the CDR3 is TGTGCCATCAGTGAACTACAGAACTATGGCTACACCTTC.